These 18 T cell receptor beta chains share one sample of origin, sequenced in a study of identical twins. TCRdb analysed the 5' RACE reads with MiXCR anew, one entry per CDR3 protein. This table has under 250,000 distinct CDR3 sequences, approximately 11% appearing once. The sample was also reused in another study, on yellow fever vaccine responses in identical twins.

The sequenced sample was memory (CD45RO+) T cells sorted from blood. These receptors were collected from a young woman in good health.

This clonotype was seen a few times. The chain joins TRBV14 to TRBJ2-7; D unresolved. V lost 4 bases, J lost 5 bases, and 15 bases lay in between. Germline CDR1 reads SGHDN; CDR2 reads FVKESK. This CDR3 has 14 residues. The DNA for the CDR3 is TGTGCCAGCAGCCCGGCCTTTTACCTCCACGAGCAGTACTTC. This encodes CASSPAFYLHEQYF.

The gene calls are TRBV20-1 and TRBJ2-7; D ambiguous. The germline CDR1 and CDR2 sequences are DFQATT and SNEGSKA (reference sequence). Trimming stripped 2 bases from V and 6 bases from J, with 8 bases between. The CDR3 is 11 residues long. The CDR3 coding sequence is TGCAGTGCTAGATCTTCGCGCGAGCAGTACTTC. As protein: CSARSSREQYF.

This clonotype was seen many times. J is TRBJ1-5 and V is TRBV7-2, with D possibly TRBD1 on 6 matching bases. Germline V CDR1 and CDR2: SGHTA, FQGNSA. V gave up 0 bases and J gave up 8 bases, with 11 bases separating them. The CDR3 loop spans 14 amino acids. In DNA, the CDR3 is TGTGCCAGCAGCTTAGCCCCCAGGGGCGAGCCCCAGCATTTT. It is translated as CASSLAPRGEPQHF.

The sample holds a few counts of this clonotype. This chain joins TRBV10-3 and TRBJ2-7; TRBD2 matches at 9 bases. This CDR3 is 12 amino acids long. The ends lost 9 bases at V and 4 bases at J; junction bases unmatched: 4. Per germline, CDR1 ENHRY and CDR2 SYGVKD. In DNA, the CDR3 is TGTGCCATATCGACTAGCGGTTACGAGCAGTACTTC. As protein: CAISTSGYEQYF.

This clonotype was counted a few times. This chain uses TRBV6-2 or TRBV6-3 with TRBJ2-1; D remains unclear. The germline CDR1 and CDR2 sequences are MNHEY and SVGEGT. Trimming left V 4 bases short and J 0 bases short, with 10 bases between. The CDR3 is 15 residues long. The DNA of the CDR3 is TGTGCCAGCAGTTCACACCGGAGCTCCTACAATGAGCAGTTCTTC. Its translation: CASSSHRSSYNEQFF.

This clonotype has more than one count but fewer than ten. The chain is built from TRBV7-2 and TRBJ1-2, with TRBD1 identical over 9 bases. Germline V gene data show CDR1 as SGHTA and CDR2 as FQGNSA. The CDR3 runs 15 residues. Germline trimming cut 5 bases from V and 7 bases from J; bases unmatched to any gene: 11. CDR3 residues: CASSPRQGGIGGYTF. The CDR3 coding sequence is TGTGCCAGCAGCCCCCGACAGGGGGGAATAGGTGGCTACACCTTC. The variable domain in full, with the rest retrieved from reference TRBV7-2 and TRBJ1-2, is GAGVSQSPSNKVTEKGKDVELRCDPISGHTALYWYRQSLGQGLEFLIYFQGNSAPDKSGLPSDRFSAERTGGSVSTLTIQRTQQEDSAVYLCASSPRQGGIGGYTFGSGTRLTVV.

A single count supports this clonotype. This chain uses TRBV2 with TRBJ2-1; no clear D. Trimming pared 4 bases from V and 7 bases from J, leaving 8 bases between. The CDR3 runs to 12 residues. Germline CDR1 and CDR2: SNHLY and FYNNEI. The CDR3, as DNA: TGTGCCAGCAGTGTCACTACTAATGAGCAGTTCTTC. Protein product: CASSVTTNEQFF.

This clonotype turned up a few times. The V and J genes are TRBV5-4 and TRBJ2-3; 7 bases are shared with TRBD2. Germline V gives CDR1 SGHNT, CDR2 YYREEE (reference sequence). The CDR3 contains 15 residues. With 4 bases clipped from V and 2 bases from J, the junction kept 7 bases outside the gene matches. The CDR3 spells CASSQRDYHTDTQYF. The CDR3 nucleotides read TGTGCCAGCAGCCAAAGGGACTACCACACAGATACGCAGTATTTT.

This clonotype was observed a handful of times. The J gene is TRBJ2-7, the V gene TRBV27; D remains ambiguous. Looked up from germline, CDR1 is MNHEY and CDR2 is SMNVEV (reference sequence). Trimming took 8 bases from V and 5 from J, leaving 19 bases between them. This CDR3 has 14 amino acids. The CDR3 region is CASHTLGVPDEQYF. The CDR3 bases are TGTGCCAGCCATACGCTGGGTGTTCCAGACGAGCAGTACTTC.

The chain employs TRBV29-1 and TRBJ2-7, with 11 bases matching TRBD1. CDR1 is SQVTM and CDR2 is ANQGSEA in the germline V gene. V gave up 0 bases and J gave up 7 bases; unmatched junction bases: 11. The length of the CDR3 is 16 residues. The CDR3 here is CSVEDGGQGGPWEQYF. The CDR3 region has the DNA TGCAGCGTTGAAGATGGGGGACAGGGGGGTCCCTGGGAGCAGTACTTC.

In its sample, this clonotype was seen a few times. The germline gene is not matched at one end of the junction; a read error may be the cause. This chain uses TRBV7-7 with TRBJ2-5; D might be TRBD2 (6 bases). This CDR3 is 15 amino acids long. Germline V lookup: CDR1 SSHAT, CDR2 FNYEAQ (reference sequence). CDR3 DNA sequence: TGTGCTAGCAGCTTATCGGGGGACCCCCAAGAGACCCAGTACTTC. Protein: CASSLSGDPQETQYF.

The V and J genes are TRBV20-1 and TRBJ2-1; D remains unclear. The CDR3 has 13 residues. Germline assignment: CDR1 DFQATT and CDR2 SNEGSKA (reference sequence). The V end lost 1 base, the J end lost 9 bases, and 13 bases lay between the germline ends. The CDR3: CSARVTKVVEQFF. In nucleotides, the CDR3 is TGCAGTGCTAGAGTTACAAAGGTTGTTGAGCAGTTCTTC.

CDR3 nucleotide sequence: TGCAGTGCCCCTAGGGGGGACCTCCCCTACGAGCAGTACTTC. Translating gives CSAPRGDLPYEQYF. The chain combines TRBV20-1 with TRBJ2-7; TRBD1 or TRBD2 may be the D gene (6 bases each). Germline V gene data show CDR1 as DFQATT and CDR2 as SNEGSKA (reference sequence). The CDR3 runs to 14 residues. Trimming pared 6 bases from V and 2 bases from J, leaving 17 bases between.

The J gene is TRBJ2-1, the V gene TRBV2; 9 positions agree with TRBD2. The CDR3 is 15 residues long. The J segment lost 5 bases and the V segment lost 8 bases, leaving 10 bases of the junction unmatched. Germline CDR1 SNHLY, CDR2 FYNNEI. CDR3 bases: TGTGCCAGCGGCGCGGAGCGGGAGGCAAACAATGAGCAGTTCTTC. Translating gives CASGAEREANNEQFF.

This clonotype was found many times. The rearrangement uses TRBV11-3 and TRBJ2-2; maybe TRBD1 (5 bases). V was cut by 7 bases and J by 0 bases, with 15 bases left in between. The CDR3 has 16 residues. Germline V gene data show CDR1 as SGHNT and CDR2 as YENEEA. Here the CDR3 reads CASTMIETANTGELFF. In DNA form, the CDR3 reads TGTGCCAGCACCATGATCGAGACAGCGAACACCGGGGAGCTGTTTTTT.

This clonotype was picked up a small number of times. The chain is built from TRBV28 and TRBJ2-4; possibly TRBD2 for D (5 bases). Deletions cut 6 bases from V and 0 bases from J, with 12 bases between. Germline V CDR1 and CDR2: MDHEN, SYDVKM. The CDR3 contains 15 residues. CDR3 DNA sequence: TGTGCCAGCAGCGGCGGACTCATAGCCAAAAACATTCAGTACTTC. Protein product: CASSGGLIAKNIQYF.

This clonotype was recorded a few times. The rearrangement joins TRBV5-5 to TRBJ2-1; 7 nucleotides agree with TRBD2. The V segment lost 1 base and the J segment 4 bases; nucleotides outside the gene matches: 5. Germline assignment: CDR1 SGHKS and CDR2 YYEKEE (reference sequence). This CDR3 region has 15 residues. CDR3 amino acids: CASSLFAGEYNEQFF. The CDR3, as DNA: TGTGCCAGCAGCTTGTTCGCGGGGGAGTACAATGAGCAGTTCTTC.

This chain connects TRBV7-2 to TRBJ2-3; no reliable D call. Germline V gene data show CDR1 as SGHTA and CDR2 as FQGNSA. This CDR3 region has 13 residues. V gave up 0 bases and J gave up 5 bases, with 6 bases separating them. CDR3 loop: CASSLAFRDTQYF. The DNA of the CDR3 is TGTGCCAGCAGCTTAGCCTTTCGAGATACGCAGTATTTT.